This T cell receptor beta chain was sequenced for a study of T cells after yellow fever vaccination. Germline trimming cut 5 bases from V and 7 bases from J; bases unmatched to any gene: 8. CDR3 length: 15 amino acids. The germline gives CDR1 MGHRA, CDR2 YSYEKL. MiXCR, run by TCRdb on the 5' RACE reads, gives a single entry per CDR3 protein. The sample holds about 170,000 distinct CDR3 sequences; 11% are singletons and the top ten take 30% to 45%. At least ten counts were recorded for this clonotype. This specimen consisted of CD8+ T cells sorted from PBMCs, obtained 15 days after the yellow fever booster vaccination. The chain has TRBV4-1 and TRBJ2-1, with TRBD1 matching 10 bases. The sequence was collected from a man aged 18-30 years who received the YFV17D yellow fever vaccine. In nucleotides, the CDR3 is TGCGCCAGCAGCGTACGACAGGGGGCTAGTAATGAGCAGTTCTTC. This gives the protein CASSVRQGASNEQFF.